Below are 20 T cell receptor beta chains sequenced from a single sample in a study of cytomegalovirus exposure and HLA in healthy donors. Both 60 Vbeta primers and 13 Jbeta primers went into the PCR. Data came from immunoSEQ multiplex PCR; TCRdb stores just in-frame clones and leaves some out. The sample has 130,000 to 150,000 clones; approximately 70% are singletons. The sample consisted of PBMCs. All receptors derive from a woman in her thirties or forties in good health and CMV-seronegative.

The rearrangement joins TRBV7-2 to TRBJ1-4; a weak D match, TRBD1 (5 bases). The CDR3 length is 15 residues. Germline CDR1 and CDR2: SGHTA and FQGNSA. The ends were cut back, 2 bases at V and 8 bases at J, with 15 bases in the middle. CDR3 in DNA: TGTGCCAGCAGCTTACCCTGGGGGGGGAGGGAAAAACTGTTTTTT. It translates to CASSLPWGGREKLFF.

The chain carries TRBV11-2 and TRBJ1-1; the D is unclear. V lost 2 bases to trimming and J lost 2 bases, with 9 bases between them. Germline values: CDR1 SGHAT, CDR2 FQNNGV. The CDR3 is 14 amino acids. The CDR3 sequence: CASSLYEGNTEAFF. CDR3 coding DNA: TGTGCCAGCAGCTTATATGAGGGAAACACTGAAGCTTTCTTT. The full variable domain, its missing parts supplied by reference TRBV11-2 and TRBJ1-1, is EAGVAQSPRYKIIEKRQSVAFWCNPISGHATLYWYQQILGQGPKLLIQFQNNGVVDDSQLPKDRFSAERLKGVDSTLKIQPAKLEDSAVYLCASSLYEGNTEAFFGQGTRLTVV.

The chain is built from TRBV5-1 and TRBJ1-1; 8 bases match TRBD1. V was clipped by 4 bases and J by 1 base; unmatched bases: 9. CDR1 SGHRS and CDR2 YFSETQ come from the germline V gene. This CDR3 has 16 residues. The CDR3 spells CASSGYGQGQNTEAFF. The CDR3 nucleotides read TGCGCCAGCAGCGGCTACGGACAGGGACAGAACACTGAAGCTTTCTTT.

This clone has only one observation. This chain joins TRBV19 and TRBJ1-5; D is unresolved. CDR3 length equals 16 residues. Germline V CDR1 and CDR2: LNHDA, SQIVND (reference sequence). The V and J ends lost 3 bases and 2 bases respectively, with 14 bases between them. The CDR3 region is CASSIDNPWGNQPQHF. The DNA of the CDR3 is TGTGCCAGTAGTATCGACAACCCTTGGGGCAATCAGCCCCAGCATTTT.

The CDR3 sequence is CASSPGQPNQPQHF. For the CDR3, the DNA is TGCGCCAGCAGTCCGGGACAGCCCAATCAGCCCCAGCATTTT. This chain uses TRBV5-1 with TRBJ1-5; 7 positions match TRBD1. The J segment lost 3 bases and the V segment lost 5 bases, leaving 5 bases of the junction unmatched. The CDR3 has 14 residues. Germline CDR1 and CDR2: SGHRS and YFSETQ.

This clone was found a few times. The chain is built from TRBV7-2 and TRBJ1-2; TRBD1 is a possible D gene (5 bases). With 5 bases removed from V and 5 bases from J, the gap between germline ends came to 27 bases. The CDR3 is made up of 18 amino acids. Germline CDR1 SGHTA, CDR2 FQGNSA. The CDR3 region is CASSPEGGMGERAYGYTF. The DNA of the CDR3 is TGTGCCAGCAGCCCGGAGGGTGGGATGGGGGAACGGGCGTATGGCTACACCTTC. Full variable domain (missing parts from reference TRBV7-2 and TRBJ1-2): GAGVSQSPSNKVTEKGKDVELRCDPISGHTALYWYRQSLGQGLEFLIYFQGNSAPDKSGLPSDRFSAERTGGSVSTLTIQRTQQEDSAVYLCASSPEGGMGERAYGYTFGSGTRLTVV.

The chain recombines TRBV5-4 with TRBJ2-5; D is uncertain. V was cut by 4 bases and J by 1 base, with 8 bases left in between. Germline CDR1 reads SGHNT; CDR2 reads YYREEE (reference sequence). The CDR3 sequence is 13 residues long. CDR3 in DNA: TGTGCCAGCAGCGCGCCTCTCCAAGAGACCCAGTACTTC. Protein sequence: CASSAPLQETQYF.

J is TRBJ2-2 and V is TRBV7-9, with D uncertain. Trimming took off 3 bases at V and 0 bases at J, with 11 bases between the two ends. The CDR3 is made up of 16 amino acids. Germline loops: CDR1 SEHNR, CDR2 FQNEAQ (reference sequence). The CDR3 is CASSFLRLSNTGELFF. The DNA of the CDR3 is TGTGCCAGCAGCTTCCTTAGATTATCGAACACCGGGGAGCTGTTTTTT.

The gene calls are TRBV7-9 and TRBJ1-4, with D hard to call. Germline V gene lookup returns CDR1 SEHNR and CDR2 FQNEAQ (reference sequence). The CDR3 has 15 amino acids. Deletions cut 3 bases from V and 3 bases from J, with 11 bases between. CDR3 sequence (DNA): TGTGCCAGCAGCTTTTCGAGCACCGCTAATGAAAAACTGTTTTTT. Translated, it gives CASSFSSTANEKLFF.

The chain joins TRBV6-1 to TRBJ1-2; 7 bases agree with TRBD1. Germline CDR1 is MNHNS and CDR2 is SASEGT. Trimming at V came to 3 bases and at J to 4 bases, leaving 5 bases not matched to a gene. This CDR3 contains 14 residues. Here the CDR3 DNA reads TGTGCCAGCAGTGACTCGGACAGGATCTATGGCTACACCTTC. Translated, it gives CASSDSDRIYGYTF.

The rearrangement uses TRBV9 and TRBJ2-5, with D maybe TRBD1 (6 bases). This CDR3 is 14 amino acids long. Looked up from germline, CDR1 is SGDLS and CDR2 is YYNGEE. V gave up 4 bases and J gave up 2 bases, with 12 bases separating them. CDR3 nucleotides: TGTGCCAGCAGCATCGGGACAAGACAAGAGACCCAGTACTTC. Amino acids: CASSIGTRQETQYF. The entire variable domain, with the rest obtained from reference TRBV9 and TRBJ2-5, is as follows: DSGVTQTPKHLITATGQRVTLRCSPRSGDLSVYWYQQSLDQGLQFLIQYYNGEERAKGNILERFSAQQFPDLHSELNLSSLELGDSALYFCASSIGTRQETQYFGPGTRLLVL.

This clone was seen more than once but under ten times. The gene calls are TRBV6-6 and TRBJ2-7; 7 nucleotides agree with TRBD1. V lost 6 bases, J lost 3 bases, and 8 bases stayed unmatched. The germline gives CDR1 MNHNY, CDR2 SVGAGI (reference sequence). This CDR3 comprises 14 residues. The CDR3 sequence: CASRLQQGIYEQYF. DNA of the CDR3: TGTGCCAGCAGGTTACAACAGGGGATCTACGAGCAGTACTTC.

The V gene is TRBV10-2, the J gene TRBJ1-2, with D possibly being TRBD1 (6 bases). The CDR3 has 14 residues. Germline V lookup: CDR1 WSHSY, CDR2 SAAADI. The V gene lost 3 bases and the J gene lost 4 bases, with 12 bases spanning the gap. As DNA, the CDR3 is TGCGCCAGCAGTGACCGGGGACACATCTATGGCTACACCTTC. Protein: CASSDRGHIYGYTF.

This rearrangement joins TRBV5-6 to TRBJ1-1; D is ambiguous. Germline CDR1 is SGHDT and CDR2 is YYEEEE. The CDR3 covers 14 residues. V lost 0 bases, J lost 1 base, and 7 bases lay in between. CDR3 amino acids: CASSLGRRNTEAFF. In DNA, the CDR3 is TGTGCCAGCAGCTTGGGAAGGAGGAACACTGAAGCTTTCTTT.

The CDR3 loop reads CASSWGSTSHDEQYF. The CDR3 nucleotides are TGTGCCAGCAGCTGGGGATCGACTAGTCACGACGAGCAGTACTTC. The chain links TRBV5-4 to TRBJ2-7; D is perhaps TRBD2 (6 bases). Per the germline V gene, CDR1 is SGHNT and CDR2 is YYREEE (reference sequence). The CDR3 has 15 amino acids. The V gene lost 3 bases and the J gene lost 5 bases, with 18 bases spanning the gap. Supplemented by reference TRBV5-4 and TRBJ2-7, the full variable domain reads ETGVTQSPTHLIKTRGQQVTLRCSSQSGHNTVSWYQQALGQGPQFIFQYYREEENGRGNFPPRFSGLQFPNYSSELNVNALELDDSALYLCASSWGSTSHDEQYFGPGTRLTVT.

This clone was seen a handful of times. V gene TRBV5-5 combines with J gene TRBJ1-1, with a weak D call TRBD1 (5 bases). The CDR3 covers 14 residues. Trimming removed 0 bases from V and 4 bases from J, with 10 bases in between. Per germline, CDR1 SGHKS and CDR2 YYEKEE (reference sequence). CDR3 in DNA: TGTGCCAGCAGCTTGGAGCAGGGAAGCACTGAAGCTTTCTTT. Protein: CASSLEQGSTEAFF.

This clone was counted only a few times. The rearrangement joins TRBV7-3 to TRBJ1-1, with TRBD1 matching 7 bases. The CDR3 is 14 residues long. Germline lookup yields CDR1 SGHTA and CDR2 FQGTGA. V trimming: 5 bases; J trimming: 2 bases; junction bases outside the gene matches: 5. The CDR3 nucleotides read TGTGCCAGCAGCCCGACAGGGTTCAACACTGAAGCTTTCTTT. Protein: CASSPTGFNTEAFF.

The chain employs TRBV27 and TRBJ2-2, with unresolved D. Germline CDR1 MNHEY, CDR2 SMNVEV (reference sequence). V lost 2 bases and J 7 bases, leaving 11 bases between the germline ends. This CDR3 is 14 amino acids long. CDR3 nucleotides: TGTGCCAGCAGTTTAGGCTTCCTTGGCGGGGAGCTGTTTTTT. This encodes CASSLGFLGGELFF.

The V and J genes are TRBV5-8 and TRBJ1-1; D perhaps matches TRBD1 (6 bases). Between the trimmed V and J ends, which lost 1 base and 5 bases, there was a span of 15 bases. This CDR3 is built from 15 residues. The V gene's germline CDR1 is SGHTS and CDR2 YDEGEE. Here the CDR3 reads CASSLLTGGTTEAFF. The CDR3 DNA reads TGTGCCAGCAGCTTGTTGACAGGAGGAACGACTGAAGCTTTCTTT.

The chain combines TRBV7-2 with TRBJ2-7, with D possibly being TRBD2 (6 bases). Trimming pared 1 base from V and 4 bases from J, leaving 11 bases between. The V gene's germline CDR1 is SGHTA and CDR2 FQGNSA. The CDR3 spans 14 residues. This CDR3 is CASSLGPGTYEQYV. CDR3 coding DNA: TGTGCCAGCAGCTTAGGTCCGGGGACTTACGAGCAGTACGTC.